Presented here are 27 T cell receptor beta chains from one specimen sequenced in a study of spatial heterogeneity in lung cancer (dated by TCRdb to about 2019). The time point label on this specimen signifies: sample taken at primary tumor resection. Without any cell sorting, TCR sequencing was performed on whole RNA extracted either from tumor and nontumor lung tissue or from cryopreserved PBMC samples. Receptor libraries were prepared by 5' RACE. The sequencing machine was a NextSeq 500. TCRdb applied fastp at Q25 and MiXCR to the public reads, then kept only in-frame beta chains. Here each entry gathers all rows of one CDR3 protein and keeps the most common genes and DNA. The sample yields 65,000 to 85,000 distinct CDR3 sequences; around 21% were counted once. The ten largest clones capture about 6.8% of the sample. The sequencing used PBMCs, collected at surgery. Receptors originate from a male donor with early-stage non-small cell lung cancer.

This clonotype was observed a handful of times. The rearrangement uses TRBV7-2 and TRBJ1-6, with D possibly matching TRBD1 (6 bases). CDR3 size: 14 residues. Trimming took 7 bases from V and 9 from J, leaving 16 bases between them. Germline CDR1 SGHTA, CDR2 FQGNSA. The CDR3 here is CASIPARGTSPLHF. The CDR3, as DNA: TGTGCCAGCATCCCGGCGAGGGGGACTTCACCCCTCCACTTT. The full variable domain, its missing parts supplied by reference TRBV7-2 and TRBJ1-6, is GAGVSQSPSNKVTEKGKDVELRCDPISGHTALYWYRQSLGQGLEFLIYFQGNSAPDKSGLPSDRFSAERTGGSVSTLTIQRTQQEDSAVYLCASIPARGTSPLHFGNGTRLTVT.

The V gene is TRBV28, the J gene TRBJ2-2, with 8 bases identical to TRBD1. The CDR3 loop spans 18 amino acids. Germline loops: CDR1 MDHEN, CDR2 SYDVKM. Trimming removed 5 bases from V and 1 base from J; junction bases left unmatched: 12. The CDR3 DNA reads TGTGCCAGCAGTCCCTACGACAGGGGAAAATGGAACACCGGGGAGCTGTTTTTT. Its translation: CASSPYDRGKWNTGELFF.

The chain carries TRBV4-3 and TRBJ1-2, with a possible D match to TRBD1 (6 bases). V lost 0 bases and J lost 4, with 12 bases in between. Germline-derived CDR1 and CDR2 are LGHNA and YSLEER. The CDR3 extends over 15 amino acids. This chain's CDR3 is CASSQDRQDPYGYTF. CDR3 nucleotide sequence: TGCGCCAGCAGCCAAGATCGACAGGATCCCTATGGCTACACCTTC.

The chain joins TRBV12-3 or TRBV12-4 to TRBJ1-1; D is unresolved. Trimming stripped 7 bases from V and 9 bases from J, with 15 bases between. This CDR3 spans 12 amino acids. CDR3 sequence reads: CASTGAGRQAFF. In DNA, the CDR3 is TGTGCCAGCACCGGAGCGGGAAGGCAAGCTTTCTTT.

This clonotype has just one count. The J gene is TRBJ2-7, the V gene TRBV6-5; TRBD1 agrees at 8 bases. Germline V CDR1 and CDR2: MNHEY, SVGAGI. V was pared by 6 bases and J by 6 bases, with 13 bases of the junction left unmatched. The CDR3 is 15 amino acids. The CDR3, as DNA: TGTGCCAGCAGCATAGCCCCCGCAGGGGGCAGCGAGCAGTACTTC. Amino acids: CASSIAPAGGSEQYF.

The rearrangement links TRBV24-1 to TRBJ2-1; D perhaps matches TRBD2 (7 bases). This CDR3 comprises 15 residues. Trimming took off 1 base at V and 7 bases at J, with 13 bases between the two ends. CDR1 KGHDR and CDR2 SFDVKD come from the germline V gene. Written as DNA, the CDR3 is TGTGCCACCAGTGATTTTACCCGGGGGGCAAATGAGCAGTTCTTC. Amino acids: CATSDFTRGANEQFF.

This clonotype was recorded at least ten times. The genes are TRBV6-2 or TRBV6-3 and TRBJ2-7; 11 bases are a match to TRBD2. The CDR3 has 15 residues. Germline lookup yields CDR1 MNHEY and CDR2 SVGEGT. V trimming: 0 bases; J trimming: 3 bases; junction bases outside the gene matches: 1. The CDR3 is CASSYSLAGGYEQYF. As DNA, the CDR3 is TGTGCCAGCAGTTACTCCCTAGCGGGGGGCTACGAGCAGTACTTC.

Concerning this clonotype itself: The junction and the germline gene differ at one end; a read error may be behind it. This chain links TRBV28 with TRBJ2-2, with unresolved D. This CDR3 has 13 residues. Looked up from germline, CDR1 is MDHEN and CDR2 is SYDVKM. The CDR3 loop reads CASSLGNTVELFF. The CDR3 nucleotides are TGTGCCAGCAGTTTGGGGAACACCGTGGAGCTGTTTTTT.

There are a few counts of this clonotype. This chain links TRBV5-1 with TRBJ2-5; tentatively, D is TRBD2 (7 bases). The CDR3 totals 15 residues. The germline V gene encodes CDR1 SGHRS and CDR2 YFSETQ. The V end was cut by 3 bases, the J end by 1 base, with 13 bases between. The CDR3 loop reads CASSSTGGLQETQYF. CDR3 in DNA: TGCGCCAGCAGCTCGACGGGGGGCCTCCAAGAGACCCAGTACTTC.

V and J are TRBV11-3 and TRBJ2-3, with D uncertain. The CDR3 totals 14 residues. Germline assignment: CDR1 SGHNT and CDR2 YENEEA. V lost 5 bases, J lost 0 bases, and 9 bases lay in between. CDR3 sequence reads: CASSHLRSTDTQYF. The CDR3 region has the DNA TGTGCCAGCAGCCACCTACGGAGCACAGATACGCAGTATTTT.

This clonotype has only a few counts. V and J are TRBV19 and TRBJ2-1; 14 bases are shared with TRBD2. The CDR3 covers 20 residues. With V trimmed by 4 bases and J by 4 bases, 15 bases remained unmatched. Germline V gene data show CDR1 as LNHDA and CDR2 as SQIVND (reference sequence). The CDR3, as DNA: TGTGCCAGTAGTACCCGCCTCGGGACTAGCGGGGGCTGGGATTACAATGAGCAGTTCTTC. This gives the protein CASSTRLGTSGGWDYNEQFF.

This clonotype was seen more than once but under ten times. The chain is built from TRBV19 and TRBJ2-5; no reliable D call. The CDR3 runs to 13 residues. Germline CDR1 LNHDA, CDR2 SQIVND (reference sequence). V was shortened by 2 bases and J by 3 bases, with 7 bases between the two germline ends. The CDR3 DNA reads TGTGCCAGTAGTATACCCGAGGAAGAGACCCAGTACTTC. Encoded protein: CASSIPEEETQYF.

This clonotype was found a few times. The chain combines TRBV10-3 with TRBJ1-1; D is ambiguous. There are 14 residues in the CDR3. The V gene lost 2 bases and the J gene lost 1 base, with 8 bases spanning the gap. Germline CDR1 ENHRY, CDR2 SYGVKD. The CDR3 spells CAISERGPNTEAFF. CDR3 in DNA: TGTGCCATCAGTGAGCGCGGTCCGAACACTGAAGCTTTCTTT.

This chain uses TRBV5-1 with TRBJ2-7; D may be TRBD2 (5 bases). Germline CDR1 is SGHRS and CDR2 is YFSETQ. This CDR3 contains 14 residues. Trimming left V 1 base short and J 2 bases short, with 10 bases between. CDR3 sequence (DNA): TGCGCCAGCAGCTTGAGCGGACTGACCTACGAGCAGTACTTC. Translated, it gives CASSLSGLTYEQYF.

This sequence joins TRBV5-1 and TRBJ1-2; D is uncertain. Germline V lookup: CDR1 SGHRS, CDR2 YFSETQ. There are 14 residues in the CDR3. V dropped 4 bases and J dropped 8 bases, with 18 bases sitting between them. This chain's CDR3 is CASSQEDPGGGYTF. The CDR3 region has the DNA TGCGCCAGCAGCCAGGAGGACCCAGGTGGCGGCTACACCTTC.

This clonotype was found a few times. V and J are TRBV20-1 and TRBJ1-5; the match to TRBD1 covers 9 bases. This CDR3 is built from 15 residues. V was clipped by 1 base and J by 6 bases; unmatched bases: 7. The V gene's germline CDR1 is DFQATT and CDR2 SNEGSKA (reference sequence). DNA for the CDR3: TGCAGTGCTAGAGGCGGGACAGGGAAGAGTCAGCCCCAGCATTTT. This translates into CSARGGTGKSQPQHF.

This clonotype was picked up many times. This chain connects TRBV12-3 or TRBV12-4 to TRBJ2-2, with D maybe TRBD2 (5 bases). Trimming took 6 bases from V and 7 from J, leaving 12 bases between them. The CDR3 has 13 residues. For the CDR3, the DNA is TGTGCCAGCAGCCATAGAGGGTACGGGGAGCTGTTTTTT. Translation gives CASSHRGYGELFF.

This clonotype was recorded a few times. V usage is TRBV19 and J usage is TRBJ1-5, with D possibly TRBD1 on 5 matching bases. The CDR3 extends over 14 amino acids. Between the trimmed V and J ends, which lost 6 bases and 1 base, there was a span of 10 bases. CDR1 and CDR2 (germline): LNHDA, SQIVND (reference sequence). CDR3 DNA sequence: TGTGCCAGTAGGCCTGACAGAAGCAATCAGCCCCAGCATTTT. Translating gives CASRPDRSNQPQHF. The full variable domain, rest sourced from reference TRBV19 and TRBJ1-5, is DGGITQSPKYLFRKEGQNVTLSCEQNLNHDAMYWYRQDPGQGLRLIYYSQIVNDFQKGDIAEGYSVSREKKESFPLTVTSAQKNPTAFYLCASRPDRSNQPQHFGDGTRLSIL.

This clonotype was found many times. The chain employs TRBV23-1 and TRBJ2-1; D is undetermined. TRBV23-1 is designated an ORF whose function remains uncertain. Trimming shortened V by 0 bases and J by 8 bases, and 11 bases separated the two germline ends. The length of the CDR3 is 14 residues. The CDR3 loop reads CASSQSCEPHEQFF. In nucleotides, the CDR3 is TGCGCCAGCAGTCAATCTTGCGAGCCCCATGAGCAGTTCTTC.

This chain links TRBV19 with TRBJ1-2, with 7 bases matching TRBD1. V lost 3 bases and J lost 6; bases outside the gene matches: 7. Germline assignment: CDR1 LNHDA and CDR2 SQIVND (reference sequence). The CDR3 covers 14 residues. DNA for the CDR3: TGTGCCAGTAGTATGCCAGGGGGATTAGATGGCTACACCTTC. Protein sequence: CASSMPGGLDGYTF.

This chain connects TRBV5-8 to TRBJ2-2, with 7 bases identical to TRBD1. This CDR3 is built from 15 residues. Per the germline V gene, CDR1 is SGHTS and CDR2 is YDEGEE. After removal of 5 bases from V and 4 bases from J, the junction contained 8 bases not matched to a gene. In nucleotides, the CDR3 is TGTGCCAGCAGTTTGACAGGGATGCGCACCGGGGAGCTGTTTTTT. Translated, it gives CASSLTGMRTGELFF.

This clonotype was seen only a few times. The chain uses TRBV6-1 and TRBJ2-3; TRBD1 agrees at 7 bases. J lost 3 bases, V lost 5 bases, and 5 bases had no gene match. The CDR3 contains 14 residues. CDR1 and CDR2 (germline): MNHNS, SASEGT. The CDR3 DNA follows: TGTGCCAGCAGTTACTCGACAGGGACAGATACGCAGTATTTT. Its protein is CASSYSTGTDTQYF.

There are a few counts of this clonotype. The CDR3 DNA is TGCGCCAGCAGCCTGACCGTAGGATTATACAATGAGCAGTTCTTC. Translating gives CASSLTVGLYNEQFF. This rearrangement joins TRBV5-1 to TRBJ2-1, with D unresolved. This CDR3 spans 15 amino acids. V was trimmed by 4 bases and J by 4 bases, leaving 15 bases between them. Germline lookup yields CDR1 SGHRS and CDR2 YFSETQ.

This clonotype was seen more than once but under ten times. The rearrangement links TRBV11-3 to TRBJ2-1, with 10 bases that match TRBD2. The CDR3 contains 16 residues. Looked up from germline, CDR1 is SGHNT and CDR2 is YENEEA. V shed 1 base and J 6 bases; nucleotides not matched to a gene: 6. The CDR3 DNA follows: TGTGCCAGCAGCTTAGTTCTAGCGGGGGCCTCCAATGAGCAGTTCTTC. Translated, it gives CASSLVLAGASNEQFF. The complete variable domain, with remaining parts taken from reference TRBV11-3 and TRBJ2-1, reads EAGVVQSPRYKIIEKKQPVAFWCNPISGHNTLYWYLQNLGQGPELLIRYENEEAVDDSQLPKDRFSAERLKGVDSTLKIQPAELGDSAVYLCASSLVLAGASNEQFFGPGTRLTVL.

This clonotype was observed a handful of times. The chain couples TRBV28 to TRBJ2-7, with 8 bases identical to TRBD1. This CDR3 has 15 residues. The ends lost 6 bases at V and 3 bases at J; junction bases unmatched: 10. Germline lookup yields CDR1 MDHEN and CDR2 SYDVKM. The CDR3 DNA sequence: TGTGCCAGCAGGAAGACAGGGGACCATTACTACGAGCAGTACTTC. Its translation: CASRKTGDHYYEQYF.

This clonotype turned up a few times. The chain is built from TRBV11-3 and TRBJ2-3; 12 positions agree with TRBD2. Trimming cost V 4 bases and J 4 bases; bases outside gene matches: 9. This CDR3 contains 17 residues. Germline lookup yields CDR1 SGHNT and CDR2 YENEEA. CDR3 residues: CASSSFTSGGSADTQYF. DNA for the CDR3: TGTGCCAGCAGCTCGTTCACTAGCGGGGGGTCCGCAGATACGCAGTATTTT.

The chain links TRBV6-6 to TRBJ2-7, with a possible D match to TRBD1 (5 bases). Germline values: CDR1 MNHNY, CDR2 SVGAGI (reference sequence). V lost 10 bases to trimming and J lost 6 bases, with 19 bases between them. The CDR3 extends over 13 amino acids. DNA of the CDR3: TGTGCCACCACGCCACAGGAGTACGGCGAGCAGTACTTC. Amino acid sequence: CATTPQEYGEQYF.